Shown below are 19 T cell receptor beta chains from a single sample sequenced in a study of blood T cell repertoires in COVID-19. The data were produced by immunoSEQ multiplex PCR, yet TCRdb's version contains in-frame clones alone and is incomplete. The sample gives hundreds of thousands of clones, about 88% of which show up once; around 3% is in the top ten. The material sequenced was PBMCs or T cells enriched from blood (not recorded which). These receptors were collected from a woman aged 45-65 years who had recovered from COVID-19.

The CDR3 protein is CASGPGTGGAYTEAFF. DNA for the CDR3: TGCGCCAGCGGCCCCGGGACAGGGGGCGCATACACTGAAGCTTTCTTT. The chain carries TRBV5-1 and TRBJ1-1; 12 positions match TRBD1. The CDR3 extends over 16 amino acids. The V gene end was trimmed by 7 bases and the J gene end by 3 bases; junction bases not matched to a gene: 10. Germline V CDR1 and CDR2: SGHRS, YFSETQ.

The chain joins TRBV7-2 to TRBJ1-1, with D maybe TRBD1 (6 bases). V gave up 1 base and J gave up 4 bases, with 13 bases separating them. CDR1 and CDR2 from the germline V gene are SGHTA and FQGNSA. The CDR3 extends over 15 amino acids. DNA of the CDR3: TGTGCCAGCAGCTTAGAGCGGGGGGCAGCCACTGAAGCTTTCTTT. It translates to CASSLERGAATEAFF.

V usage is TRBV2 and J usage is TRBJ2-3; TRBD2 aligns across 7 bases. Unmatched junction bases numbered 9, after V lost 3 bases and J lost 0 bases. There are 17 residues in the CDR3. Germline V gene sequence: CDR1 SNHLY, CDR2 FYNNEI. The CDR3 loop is CASSDGGTISSTDTQYF. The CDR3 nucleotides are TGTGCCAGCAGTGATGGCGGGACTATTTCTAGCACAGATACGCAGTATTTT. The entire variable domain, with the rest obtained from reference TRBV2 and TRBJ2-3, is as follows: EPEVTQTPSHQVTQMGQEVILRCVPISNHLYFYWYRQILGQKVEFLVSFYNNEISEKSEIFDDQFSVERPDGSNFTLKIRSTKLEDSAMYFCASSDGGTISSTDTQYFGPGTRLTVL.

The CDR3 sequence is CASRAGSQDTQYF. The CDR3, as DNA: TGTGCCAGCCGGGCAGGGTCGCAAGATACGCAGTATTTT. The chain joins TRBV5-6 to TRBJ2-3, with TRBD1 as a possible D gene (5 bases). CDR1 is SGHDT, CDR2 YYEEEE, per germline. V was trimmed by 7 bases and J by 5 bases, leaving 14 bases between them. The CDR3 runs to 13 residues.

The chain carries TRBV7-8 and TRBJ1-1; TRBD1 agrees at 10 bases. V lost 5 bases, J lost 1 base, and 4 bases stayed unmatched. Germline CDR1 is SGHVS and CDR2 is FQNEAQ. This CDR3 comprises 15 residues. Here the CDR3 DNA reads TGTGCCAGCAGCCCGGGACAGGGGAGGAACACTGAAGCTTTCTTT. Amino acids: CASSPGQGRNTEAFF.

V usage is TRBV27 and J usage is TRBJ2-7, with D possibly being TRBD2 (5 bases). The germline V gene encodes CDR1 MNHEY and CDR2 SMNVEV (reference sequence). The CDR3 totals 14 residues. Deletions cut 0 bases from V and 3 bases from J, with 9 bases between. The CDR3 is CASSLSGVGYEQYF. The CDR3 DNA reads TGTGCCAGCAGTTTATCCGGGGTGGGCTACGAGCAGTACTTC.

In DNA form, the CDR3 reads TGTGCCAGCAGCCTGGGACAGTACAAAAGCTCCTATAATTCACCCCTCCACTTT. Translation gives CASSLGQYKSSYNSPLHF. The chain uses TRBV28 and TRBJ1-6, with TRBD1 identical over 7 bases. CDR1 MDHEN and CDR2 SYDVKM come from the germline V gene. V dropped 6 bases and J dropped 0; count of bases not matched to a gene: 11. The CDR3 spans 18 residues.

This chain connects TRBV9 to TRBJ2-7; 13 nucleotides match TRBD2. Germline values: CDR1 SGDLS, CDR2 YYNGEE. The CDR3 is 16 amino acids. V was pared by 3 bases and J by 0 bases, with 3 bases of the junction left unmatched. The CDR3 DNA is TGTGCCAGCAGCGCGAGACTAGCGGGAGGCTCCTACGAGCAGTACTTC. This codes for CASSARLAGGSYEQYF.

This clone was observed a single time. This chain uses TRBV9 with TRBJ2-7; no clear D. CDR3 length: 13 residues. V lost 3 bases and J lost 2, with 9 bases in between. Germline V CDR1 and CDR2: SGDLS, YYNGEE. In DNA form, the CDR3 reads TGTGCCAGCAGCGCTGACACGACCTACGAGCAGTACTTC. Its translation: CASSADTTYEQYF.

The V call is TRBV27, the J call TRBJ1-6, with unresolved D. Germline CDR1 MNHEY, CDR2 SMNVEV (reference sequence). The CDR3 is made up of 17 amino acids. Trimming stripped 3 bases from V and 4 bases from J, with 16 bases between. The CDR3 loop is CASSFVPPQTYNSPLHF. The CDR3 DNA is TGTGCCAGCAGTTTCGTCCCGCCTCAAACTTATAATTCACCCCTCCACTTT.

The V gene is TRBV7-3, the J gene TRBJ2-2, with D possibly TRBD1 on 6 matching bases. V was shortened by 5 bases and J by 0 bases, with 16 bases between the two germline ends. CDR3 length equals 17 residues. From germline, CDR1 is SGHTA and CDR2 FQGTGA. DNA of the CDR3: TGTGCCAGCAGCCCCAAGCCCAGGGGAACGAACACCGGGGAGCTGTTTTTT. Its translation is CASSPKPRGTNTGELFF. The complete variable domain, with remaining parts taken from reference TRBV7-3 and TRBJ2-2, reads GAGVSQTPSNKVTEKGKYVELRCDPISGHTALYWYRQSLGQGPEFLIYFQGTGAADDSGLPNDRFFAVRPEGSVSTLKIQRTERGDSAVYLCASSPKPRGTNTGELFFGEGSRLTVL.

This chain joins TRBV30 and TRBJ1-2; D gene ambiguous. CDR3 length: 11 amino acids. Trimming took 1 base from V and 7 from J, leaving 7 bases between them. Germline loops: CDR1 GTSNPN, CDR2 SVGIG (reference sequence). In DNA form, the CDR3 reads TGTGCCTGGAGTGCCCCCCTTGGCTACACCTTC. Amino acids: CAWSAPLGYTF. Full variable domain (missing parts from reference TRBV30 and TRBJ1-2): SQTIHQWPATLVQPVGSPLSLECTVEGTSNPNLYWYRQAAGRGLQLLFYSVGIGQISSEVPQNLSASRPQDRQFILSSKKLLLSDSGFYLCAWSAPLGYTFGSGTRLTVV.

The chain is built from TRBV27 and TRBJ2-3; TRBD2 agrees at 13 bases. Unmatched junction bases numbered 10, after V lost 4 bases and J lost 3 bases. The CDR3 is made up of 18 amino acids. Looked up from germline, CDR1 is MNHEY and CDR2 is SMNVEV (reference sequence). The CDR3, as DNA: TGTGCCAGCAGTTCCCGGACTAGCGGGAGAGTAGGAACAGATACGCAGTATTTT. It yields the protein CASSSRTSGRVGTDTQYF.

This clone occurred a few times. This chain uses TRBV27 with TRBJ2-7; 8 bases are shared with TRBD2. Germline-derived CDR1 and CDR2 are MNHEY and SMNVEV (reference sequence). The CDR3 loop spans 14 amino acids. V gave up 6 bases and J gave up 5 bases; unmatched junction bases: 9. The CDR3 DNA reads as TGTGCCAGCAGGCTCAGCGGGAGTTCCAACGAGCAGTACTTC. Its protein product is CASRLSGSSNEQYF.

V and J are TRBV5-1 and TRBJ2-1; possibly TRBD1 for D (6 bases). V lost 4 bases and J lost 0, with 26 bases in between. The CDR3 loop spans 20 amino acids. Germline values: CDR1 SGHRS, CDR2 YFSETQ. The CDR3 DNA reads TGCGCCAGCAGCCCAAGCCGGGACACAGGAAAATTGAGCTCCTACAATGAGCAGTTCTTC. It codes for CASSPSRDTGKLSSYNEQFF.

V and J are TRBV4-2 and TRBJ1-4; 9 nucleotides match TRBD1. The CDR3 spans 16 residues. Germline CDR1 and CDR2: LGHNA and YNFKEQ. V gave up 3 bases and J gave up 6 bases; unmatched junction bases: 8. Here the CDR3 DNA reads TGTGCCAGCAGCCAGAAATACCGGGACAGGGATGAAAAACTGTTTTTT. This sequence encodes CASSQKYRDRDEKLFF.

The CDR3 DNA sequence: TGTGCCAGCAGCTTAGAACTAGCGGGAGCAAGCAATGAGCAGTTCTTC. Protein sequence: CASSLELAGASNEQFF. V is TRBV7-9 and J is TRBJ2-1; 11 nucleotides align to TRBD2. CDR1 is SEHNR, CDR2 FQNEAQ, per germline (reference sequence). This CDR3 region has 16 residues. Trimming removed 1 base from V and 6 bases from J; junction bases left unmatched: 5.

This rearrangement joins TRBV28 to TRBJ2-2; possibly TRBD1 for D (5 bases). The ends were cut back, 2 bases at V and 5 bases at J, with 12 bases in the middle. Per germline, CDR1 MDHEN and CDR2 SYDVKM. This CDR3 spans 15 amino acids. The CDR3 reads CASSLTTQGTGELFF. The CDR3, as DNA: TGTGCCAGCAGTTTAACTACCCAGGGTACCGGGGAGCTGTTTTTT.

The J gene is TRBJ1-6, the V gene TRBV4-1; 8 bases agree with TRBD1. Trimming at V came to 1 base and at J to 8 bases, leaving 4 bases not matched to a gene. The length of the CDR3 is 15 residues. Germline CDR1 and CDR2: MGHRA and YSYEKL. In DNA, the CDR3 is TGCGCCAGCAGCCAAGCCGGGACAGGAGATTCACCCCTCCACTTT. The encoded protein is CASSQAGTGDSPLHF.